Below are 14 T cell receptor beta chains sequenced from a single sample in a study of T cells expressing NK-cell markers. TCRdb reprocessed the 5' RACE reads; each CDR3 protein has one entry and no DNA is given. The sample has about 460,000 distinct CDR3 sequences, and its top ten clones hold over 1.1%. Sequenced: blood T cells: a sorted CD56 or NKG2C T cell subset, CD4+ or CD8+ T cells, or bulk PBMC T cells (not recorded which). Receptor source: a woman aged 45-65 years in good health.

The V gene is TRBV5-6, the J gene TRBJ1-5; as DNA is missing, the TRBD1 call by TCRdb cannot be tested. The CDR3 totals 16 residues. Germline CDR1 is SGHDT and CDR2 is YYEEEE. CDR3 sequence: CASSFTRDAREQPQHF.

This CDR3 reads CASSQEGVGDHEQFF. J is TRBJ2-1 and V is TRBV3-1; TCRdb's D gene call, TRBD1, goes unchecked for lack of DNA. The CDR3 is made up of 15 amino acids. Germline V gene data show CDR1 as LGHDT and CDR2 as YNNKEL (reference sequence).

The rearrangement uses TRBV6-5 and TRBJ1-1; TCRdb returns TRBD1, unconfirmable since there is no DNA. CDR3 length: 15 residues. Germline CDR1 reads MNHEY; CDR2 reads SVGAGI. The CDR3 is CASSPDRARLTEAFF.

The CDR3 sequence: CASTQARGGTQYF. The chain recombines TRBV11-3 with TRBJ2-5; TCRdb gives TRBD1 as the D gene, but with no DNA this cannot be confirmed. This CDR3 comprises 13 residues. Germline values: CDR1 SGHNT, CDR2 YENEEA.

The CDR3 spells CSARPGTGEPLKNIQYF. V is TRBV20-1 and J is TRBJ2-4; TCRdb selects TRBD1, and the lack of DNA leaves this call unchecked. The germline CDR1 and CDR2 sequences are DFQATT and SNEGSKA (reference sequence). CDR3 size: 17 residues.

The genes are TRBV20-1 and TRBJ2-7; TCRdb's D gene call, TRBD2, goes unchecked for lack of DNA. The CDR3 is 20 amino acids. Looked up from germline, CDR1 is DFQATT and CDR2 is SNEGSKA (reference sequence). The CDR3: CSARDHKAGGPLSFYSEQYF.

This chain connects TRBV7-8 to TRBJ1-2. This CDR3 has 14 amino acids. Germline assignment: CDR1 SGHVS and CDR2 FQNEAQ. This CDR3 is CASSHQTVNYGYTF.

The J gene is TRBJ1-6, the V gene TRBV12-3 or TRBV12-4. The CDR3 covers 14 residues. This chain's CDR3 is CASSLHSASLSLHF.

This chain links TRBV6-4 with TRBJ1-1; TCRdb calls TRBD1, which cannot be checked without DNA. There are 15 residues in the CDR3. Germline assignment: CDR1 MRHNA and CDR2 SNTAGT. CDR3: CASSDTMTGNTEAFF.

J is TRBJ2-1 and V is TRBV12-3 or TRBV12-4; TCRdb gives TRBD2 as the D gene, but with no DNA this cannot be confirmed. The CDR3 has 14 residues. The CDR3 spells CASSLSSGTVEQFF.

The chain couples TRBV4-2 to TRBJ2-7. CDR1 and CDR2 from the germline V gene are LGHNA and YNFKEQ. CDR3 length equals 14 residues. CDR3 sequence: CASSFRLGPYEQYF.

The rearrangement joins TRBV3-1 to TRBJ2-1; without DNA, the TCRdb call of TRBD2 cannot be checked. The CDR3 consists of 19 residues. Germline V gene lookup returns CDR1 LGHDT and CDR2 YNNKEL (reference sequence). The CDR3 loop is CASSQDGLAGGPSYNEQFF.

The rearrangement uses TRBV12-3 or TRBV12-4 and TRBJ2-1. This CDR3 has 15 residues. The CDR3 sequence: CASSSVGVRYNEQFF.

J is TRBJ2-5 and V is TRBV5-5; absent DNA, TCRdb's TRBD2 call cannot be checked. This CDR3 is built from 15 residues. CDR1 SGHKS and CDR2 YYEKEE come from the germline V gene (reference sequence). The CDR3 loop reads CASSPGLAGELAQYF.